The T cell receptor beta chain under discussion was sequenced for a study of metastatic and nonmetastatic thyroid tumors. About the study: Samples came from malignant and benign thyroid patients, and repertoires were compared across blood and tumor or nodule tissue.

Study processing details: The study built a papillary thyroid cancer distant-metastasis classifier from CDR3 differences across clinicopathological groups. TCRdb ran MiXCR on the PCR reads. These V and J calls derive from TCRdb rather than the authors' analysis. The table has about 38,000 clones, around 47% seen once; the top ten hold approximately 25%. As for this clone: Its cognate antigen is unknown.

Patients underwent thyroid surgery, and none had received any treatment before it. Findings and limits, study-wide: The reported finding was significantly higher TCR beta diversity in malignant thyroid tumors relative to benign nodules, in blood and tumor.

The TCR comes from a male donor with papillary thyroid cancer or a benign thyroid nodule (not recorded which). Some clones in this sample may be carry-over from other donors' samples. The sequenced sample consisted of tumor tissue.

In nucleotides, the CDR3 is TGCGCCAGCAGCGTTACAGGGATCCACCCCTACGAGCAGTACTTC. This translates into CASSVTGIHPYEQYF. The rearrangement uses TRBV5-1 and TRBJ2-7, with D maybe TRBD1 (6 bases). CDR1 SGHRS and CDR2 YFSETQ come from the germline V gene. This CDR3 is built from 15 residues. The V and J ends lost 4 bases and 2 bases respectively, with 16 bases between them.